Listed here are 23 T cell receptor beta chains from one sample, sequenced in a study of T cell responses to AZD1222 COVID-19 vaccine. Method: immunoSEQ multiplex PCR; TCRdb's copy keeps in-frame clones and lacks some. The sample has over 70,000 clones, roughly 80% seen once. The sample here was peripheral blood, taken 28 days after the second dose of the MenACWY control vaccine. These receptors were taken from an adult who received the MenACWY meningococcal vaccine as a control.

This chain links TRBV7-9 with TRBJ1-1; D perhaps matches TRBD1 (5 bases). With 7 bases removed from V and 0 bases from J, the gap between germline ends came to 15 bases. This CDR3 is built from 15 residues. Germline assignment: CDR1 SEHNR and CDR2 FQNEAQ (reference sequence). The CDR3 reads CASKLGAGLNTEAFF. Here the CDR3 DNA reads TGTGCCAGCAAACTCGGGGCAGGGTTGAACACTGAAGCTTTCTTT.

The rearrangement joins TRBV9 to TRBJ2-3; D perhaps matches TRBD1 (6 bases). The V gene's germline CDR1 is SGDLS and CDR2 YYNGEE. The CDR3 totals 12 residues. V lost 7 bases to trimming and J lost 6 bases, with 12 bases between them. The CDR3 region is CASSDQGDTQYF. As DNA, the CDR3 is TGTGCCAGCTCAGACCAGGGGGATACGCAGTATTTT.

V gene TRBV6-5 combines with J gene TRBJ1-6; TRBD1 aligns across 7 bases. Per the germline V gene, CDR1 is MNHEY and CDR2 is SVGAGI. This CDR3 is 14 amino acids long. The J segment lost 5 bases and the V segment lost 5 bases, leaving 3 bases of the junction unmatched. CDR3 nucleotides: TGTGCCAGCAGTAAGGGACAGAATAATTCACCCCTCCACTTT. It yields the protein CASSKGQNNSPLHF.

V usage is TRBV18 and J usage is TRBJ2-7; TRBD1 agrees at 8 bases. CDR1 KGHSH and CDR2 LQKENI come from the germline V gene. The CDR3 runs 12 residues. The junction had 0 bases not matched to a gene; V was cut back by 2 bases and J by 6 bases. DNA of the CDR3: TGTGCCAGCTCACCAACAGGGGGCGAGCAGTACTTC. Translating it yields CASSPTGGEQYF.

This chain uses TRBV6-1 with TRBJ2-3; the D is unclear. This CDR3 comprises 14 residues. CDR1 is MNHNS and CDR2 is SASEGT in the germline V gene. With 3 bases removed from V and 5 bases from J, the gap between germline ends came to 12 bases. The CDR3: CASSDEVRRDTQYF. CDR3 sequence (DNA): TGTGCCAGCAGTGATGAGGTCAGGAGAGATACGCAGTATTTT.

The rearrangement links TRBV6-5 to TRBJ1-2; 9 positions match TRBD1. Germline V gene sequence: CDR1 MNHEY, CDR2 SVGAGI. The J segment lost 8 bases and the V segment lost 2 bases, leaving 9 bases of the junction unmatched. This CDR3 spans 15 amino acids. The CDR3 nucleotides read TGTGCCAGCAGTTACCGGCTCGGGACAGGGCTCGGCTACACCTTC. It encodes CASSYRLGTGLGYTF.

The chain has TRBV30 and TRBJ1-2; 7 nucleotides line up with TRBD1. Germline V lookup: CDR1 GTSNPN, CDR2 SVGIG (reference sequence). This CDR3 is built from 15 residues. The V segment lost 5 bases and the J segment 0 bases; nucleotides outside the gene matches: 9. The CDR3 spells CAWGGQTLSNYGYTF. The CDR3 DNA sequence: TGTGCCTGGGGGGGACAGACCCTATCTAACTATGGCTACACCTTC.

The chain has TRBV30 and TRBJ2-1, with a weak D call TRBD2 (5 bases). CDR3 length equals 14 residues. Germline CDR1 and CDR2: GTSNPN and SVGIG (reference sequence). Deletions cut 4 bases from V and 6 bases from J, with 16 bases between. CDR3 amino acids: CAWTGNRAVNEQFF. The CDR3 DNA reads as TGTGCCTGGACTGGGAATCGAGCGGTCAATGAGCAGTTCTTC.

This clone was counted a few times. One end of the junction varies from germline; a read error may be responsible. The chain is built from TRBV6-5 and TRBJ2-2; D is unclear. The CDR3 sequence is 14 residues long. The germline V gene has CDR1 MNHEY and CDR2 SVGAGI. The CDR3, as DNA: TGTGCCGGCAGTCAGGAGCCGAACACCGGGGAGCTGTTTTTT. Translated: CAGSQEPNTGELFF.

This chain joins TRBV12-3 or TRBV12-4 and TRBJ1-2; 7 bases are shared with TRBD1. The CDR3 is 13 residues long. Unmatched junction bases numbered 5, after V lost 5 bases and J lost 5 bases. CDR3 region: CASSADRVYGYTF. CDR3 DNA: TGTGCCAGCAGTGCTGACAGGGTATATGGCTACACCTTC.

V gene TRBV5-4 combines with J gene TRBJ1-2, with 8 bases fitting TRBD1. The J segment lost 4 bases and the V segment lost 2 bases, leaving 7 bases of the junction unmatched. The germline V gene has CDR1 SGHNT and CDR2 YYREEE (reference sequence). The CDR3 contains 15 residues. CDR3 sequence reads: CASSLGQGSSYGYTF. The CDR3 DNA reads TGTGCCAGCAGCTTAGGACAGGGTAGTAGCTATGGCTACACCTTC.

The CDR3 sequence: CASSFATGELFF. CDR3 nucleotide sequence: TGTGCCAGCAGTTTTGCCACCGGGGAGCTGTTTTTT. The rearrangement links TRBV27 to TRBJ2-2; the D is unclear. This CDR3 region has 12 residues. Trimming removed 3 bases from V and 4 bases from J, with 3 bases in between. From germline, CDR1 is MNHEY and CDR2 SMNVEV (reference sequence).

The table lists this clone with a count of one. This sample also contains other DNA sequences that code for the same CDR3. The chain links TRBV19 to TRBJ1-5; 7 bases match TRBD1. Unmatched junction bases numbered 3, after V lost 5 bases and J lost 2 bases. Germline V gene sequence: CDR1 LNHDA, CDR2 SQIVND (reference sequence). The CDR3 length is 14 residues. The CDR3 bases are TGTGCCAGTAGTGGTACAGGGGGCAATCAGCCCCAGCATTTT. Its protein product is CASSGTGGNQPQHF.

The rearrangement joins TRBV11-2 to TRBJ1-2; the D gene is possibly TRBD1 (6 bases). Per germline, CDR1 SGHAT and CDR2 FQNNGV. The CDR3 consists of 14 residues. V was trimmed by 1 base and J by 5 bases, leaving 11 bases between them. CDR3 in DNA: TGTGCCAGCAGCTTAGGACAGGCAGGGTATGGCTACACCTTC. It is translated as CASSLGQAGYGYTF.

The J gene is TRBJ2-6, the V gene TRBV19; TRBD2 matches 12 bases. The CDR3 has 17 residues. The trim removed 11 bases at V and 2 bases at J, leaving 10 bases unmatched. Per the germline V gene, CDR1 is LNHDA and CDR2 is SQIVND (reference sequence). The CDR3 sequence is CAPNGLAGGAGANVLTF. The CDR3 nucleotides read TGTGCCCCCAACGGTCTAGCGGGGGGGGCTGGGGCCAACGTCCTGACTTTC.

CDR3 sequence: CASGLAGAQETQYF. The CDR3 DNA reads as TGTGCCAGCGGACTAGCGGGGGCGCAAGAGACCCAGTACTTC. V is TRBV5-4 and J is TRBJ2-5; TRBD2 agrees at 13 bases. The CDR3 length is 14 residues. The germline V gene encodes CDR1 SGHNT and CDR2 YYREEE (reference sequence). Trimming at V came to 7 bases and at J to 2 bases, leaving 2 bases not matched to a gene.

The V and J genes are TRBV19 and TRBJ1-2; 8 nucleotides match TRBD1. In germline, CDR1 is LNHDA, CDR2 SQIVND (reference sequence). Trimming took 6 bases from V and 2 from J; bases not matched to a gene: 11. CDR3 length: 16 amino acids. The DNA for the CDR3 is TGTGCCAGTAGCAGACCCGGGGACAGGAAGAACTATGGCTACACCTTC. This sequence encodes CASSRPGDRKNYGYTF. Full variable domain (missing parts from reference TRBV19 and TRBJ1-2): DGGITQSPKYLFRKEGQNVTLSCEQNLNHDAMYWYRQDPGQGLRLIYYSQIVNDFQKGDIAEGYSVSREKKESFPLTVTSAQKNPTAFYLCASSRPGDRKNYGYTFGSGTRLTVV.

V and J are TRBV10-3 and TRBJ2-1; 9 nucleotides line up with TRBD2. This CDR3 contains 20 residues. J lost 2 bases, V lost 0 bases, and 14 bases had no gene match. Per germline, CDR1 ENHRY and CDR2 SYGVKD. This chain's CDR3 is CAISESRFIGGRATYNEQFF. CDR3 nucleotides: TGTGCCATCAGTGAGTCGAGATTCATTGGCGGGAGGGCCACCTACAATGAGCAGTTCTTC.

This clone occurred once. The V and J genes are TRBV7-6 and TRBJ2-5, with D possibly TRBD2 on 6 matching bases. V lost 5 bases and J 6 bases, leaving 13 bases between the germline ends. CDR1 is SGHVS and CDR2 is FNYEAQ in the germline V gene. The CDR3 runs 13 residues. The CDR3 protein is CASSPGGSQTQYF. The CDR3 nucleotides are TGTGCCAGCAGCCCTGGGGGGAGCCAGACCCAGTACTTC.

The chain links TRBV28 to TRBJ1-4; the D is unclear. CDR1 and CDR2 (germline): MDHEN, SYDVKM. Trimming shortened V by 2 bases and J by 7 bases, and 11 bases separated the two germline ends. This CDR3 spans 14 amino acids. CDR3 region: CASSLTWISEKLFF. CDR3 DNA: TGTGCCAGCAGTTTAACCTGGATAAGTGAAAAACTGTTTTTT.

In this sample, this clone turned up once. The rearrangement joins TRBV11-2 to TRBJ2-1; 10 positions match TRBD2. The germline CDR1 and CDR2 sequences are SGHAT and FQNNGV. The ends lost 0 bases at V and 3 bases at J; junction bases unmatched: 11. This CDR3 is 19 amino acids long. CDR3 DNA: TGTGCCAGCAGCTTAGATAGCCGGCTAGCGGGGGAGAACTACAATGAGCAGTTCTTC. This codes for CASSLDSRLAGENYNEQFF.

The chain uses TRBV3-1 (or the pseudogene TRBV3-2) and TRBJ2-5; D is tentatively TRBD1 or TRBD2 (5 bases each). Trimming pared 5 bases from V and 3 bases from J, leaving 16 bases between. CDR1 and CDR2 from the germline V gene are LGHDT and YNNKEL (reference sequence). This CDR3 region has 15 residues. The CDR3 DNA is TGTGCCAGCAGCACCCCGGGGCCCGCAGAAGAGACCCAGTACTTC. The encoded protein is CASSTPGPAEETQYF.

The table lists this clone with a few counts. J is TRBJ1-1 and V is TRBV6-6, with D unclear. The CDR3 covers 13 residues. Germline V gives CDR1 MNHNY, CDR2 SVGAGI (reference sequence). V lost 5 bases and J lost 1, with 8 bases in between. CDR3 loop: CASSPTANTEAFF. As DNA, the CDR3 is TGTGCCAGCAGTCCCACCGCGAACACTGAAGCTTTCTTT.